This T cell receptor beta chain derives from a study of cytomegalovirus exposure and HLA in healthy donors. Study summary: Earlier sequencing of around 190 million T cells yielded approximately 100 million unique TCR beta sequences.

The PCR made use of 60 Vbeta and 13 Jbeta primers. The data were produced by immunoSEQ multiplex PCR, yet TCRdb's version contains in-frame clones alone and is incomplete. The table has 210,000 or so clones, 78% seen once. About this clone itself: Antigen unknown.

Study-wide results and caveats: Data from an earlier analysis indicated that most TCR beta V segments were productive either about 90% or about 30% of the time. Further analysis was carried out later, and it showed several of the most significant clusters appearing linked to common viral pathogens.

The TCR originated in a boy younger than 18 in good health and CMV-seronegative. The specimen was PBMCs.

Here the CDR3 reads CASRRNPGSGELFF. CDR3 sequence (DNA): TGTGCCAGCAGACGAAACCCCGGGTCCGGGGAGCTGTTTTTT. V and J are TRBV6-1 and TRBJ2-2; D uncertain. The germline V gene has CDR1 MNHNS and CDR2 SASEGT. The CDR3 length is 14 residues. Trimming shortened V by 6 bases and J by 6 bases, and 14 bases separated the two germline ends.